This is a list of T cell receptor beta chains from one sample in a study of T cell repertoires in cytomegalovirus infection. Via MiXCR, TCRdb re-called the reads, giving one row per CDR3 protein. The sample carries 250,000 to 300,000 distinct CDR3 sequences, over 15% recorded once. Sequencing was carried out using CD8+ T cells from PBMCs. These receptors all come from a human donor in good health (CMV status not recorded). Some clones in this sample may be carry-over from other donors' samples. The CDR3 runs from the conserved cysteine through the conserved F or W.

V gene: TRBV7-6; CDR3 protein: CASSPHFGTMNTEAFF
V gene: TRBV7-9; CDR3 protein: CASSLAGRLDFGGYTF
V gene: TRBV28; CDR3 protein: CASSPSLRNYGYTF
V gene: TRBV11-2; CDR3 protein: CASSLAPDTEYTEAFF
V gene: TRBV12-3/TRBV12-4; CDR3 protein: CASSFGSGGRGEDGYTF
V gene: TRBV7-9; CDR3 protein: CASSPRGGGTYNEQFF
V gene: TRBV7-9; CDR3 protein: CASSSFRGLEAFF
V gene: TRBV7-7; CDR3 protein: CASSLGSGPDTQYF
V gene: TRBV6-5; CDR3 protein: CASSYSPGDGANVLTF
V gene: TRBV7-6; CDR3 protein: CASSLEGLGTGGSSSYEQYF
V gene: TRBV5-4; CDR3 protein: CASSLPRLENSNTEAFF
V gene: TRBV20-1; CDR3 protein: CSAPRFQASGSYEQYF
V gene: TRBV7-9; CDR3 protein: CASSLATSGGAPYSEQFF
V gene: TRBV7-6; CDR3 protein: CASSLDGGLDYGYTF
V gene: TRBV7-2; CDR3 protein: CASSLVQSRELFF
V gene: TRBV7-8; CDR3 protein: CASSKPRSLAGVNNEQFF
V gene: TRBV7-3; CDR3 protein: CASSLSGGASYNEQFF
V gene: TRBV15; CDR3 protein: CATSSETGQDEKLFF
V gene: TRBV12-3/TRBV12-4; CDR3 protein: CASTPGLSPYEQYF
V gene: TRBV2; CDR3 protein: CASSTGPRGKAKNIQYF
V gene: TRBV19; CDR3 protein: CASSPLGRGGETQYF
V gene: TRBV29-1; CDR3 protein: CSVLLEDRGGEQYF
V gene: TRBV20-1; CDR3 protein: CSANTRQGWTEAFF
V gene: TRBV19; CDR3 protein: CASSMGKDIFLEYNEQFF
V gene: TRBV28; CDR3 protein: CASSLSLESGRDYEKLFF
V gene: TRBV5-6; CDR3 protein: CASSLYLGAWELFF